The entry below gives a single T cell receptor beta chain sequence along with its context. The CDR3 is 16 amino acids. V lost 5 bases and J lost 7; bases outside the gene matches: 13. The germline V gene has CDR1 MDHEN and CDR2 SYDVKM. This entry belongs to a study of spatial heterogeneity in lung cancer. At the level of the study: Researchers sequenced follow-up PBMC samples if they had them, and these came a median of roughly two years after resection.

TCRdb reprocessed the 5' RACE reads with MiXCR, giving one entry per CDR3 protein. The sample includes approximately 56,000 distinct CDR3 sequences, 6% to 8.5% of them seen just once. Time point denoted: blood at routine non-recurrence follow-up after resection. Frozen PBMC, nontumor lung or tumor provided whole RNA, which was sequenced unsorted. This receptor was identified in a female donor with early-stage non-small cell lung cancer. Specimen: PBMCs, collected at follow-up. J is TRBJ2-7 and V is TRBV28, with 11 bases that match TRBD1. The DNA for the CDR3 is TGTGCCAGCAGTCCTACTGCCGGGACAGGGGGTAGAGAGCAGTACTTC. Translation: CASSPTAGTGGREQYF.